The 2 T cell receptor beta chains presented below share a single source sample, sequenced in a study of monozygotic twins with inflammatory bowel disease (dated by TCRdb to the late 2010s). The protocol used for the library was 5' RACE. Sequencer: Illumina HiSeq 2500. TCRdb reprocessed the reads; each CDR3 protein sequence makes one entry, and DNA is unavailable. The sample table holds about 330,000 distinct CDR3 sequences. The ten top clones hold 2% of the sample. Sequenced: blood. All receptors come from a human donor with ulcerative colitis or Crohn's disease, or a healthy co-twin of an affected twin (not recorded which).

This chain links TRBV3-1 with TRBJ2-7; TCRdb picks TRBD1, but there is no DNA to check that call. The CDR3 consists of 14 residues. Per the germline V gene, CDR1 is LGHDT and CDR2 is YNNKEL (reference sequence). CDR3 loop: CASSLRGRKGEQYF.

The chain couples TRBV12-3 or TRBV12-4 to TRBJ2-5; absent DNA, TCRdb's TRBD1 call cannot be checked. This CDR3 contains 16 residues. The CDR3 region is CASSSLVHGRGETQYF.